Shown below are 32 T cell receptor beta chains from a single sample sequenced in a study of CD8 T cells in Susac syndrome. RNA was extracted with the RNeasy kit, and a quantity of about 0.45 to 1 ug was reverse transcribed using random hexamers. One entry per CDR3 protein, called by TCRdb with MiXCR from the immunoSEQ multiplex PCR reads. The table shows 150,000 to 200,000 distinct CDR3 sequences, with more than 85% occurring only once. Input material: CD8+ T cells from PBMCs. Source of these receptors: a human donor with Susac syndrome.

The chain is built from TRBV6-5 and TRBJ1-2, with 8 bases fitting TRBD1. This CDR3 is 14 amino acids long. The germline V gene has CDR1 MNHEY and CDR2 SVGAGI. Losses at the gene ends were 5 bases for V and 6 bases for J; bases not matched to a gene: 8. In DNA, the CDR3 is TGTGCCAGCAGTCACGAGGACAGGGAGGATGGCTACACCTTC. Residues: CASSHEDREDGYTF.

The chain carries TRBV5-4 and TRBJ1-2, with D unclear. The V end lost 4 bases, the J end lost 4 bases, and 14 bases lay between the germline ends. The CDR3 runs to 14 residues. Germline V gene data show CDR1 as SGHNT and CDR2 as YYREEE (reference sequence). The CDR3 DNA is TGTGCCAGCAGCGAGGGCCCGACCCTCTATGGCTACACCTTC. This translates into CASSEGPTLYGYTF.

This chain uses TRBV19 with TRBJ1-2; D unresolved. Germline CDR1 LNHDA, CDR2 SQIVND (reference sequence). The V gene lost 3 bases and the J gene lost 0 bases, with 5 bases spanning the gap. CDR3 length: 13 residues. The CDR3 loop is CASSMLANYGYTF. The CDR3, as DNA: TGTGCCAGTAGTATGTTAGCTAACTATGGCTACACCTTC.

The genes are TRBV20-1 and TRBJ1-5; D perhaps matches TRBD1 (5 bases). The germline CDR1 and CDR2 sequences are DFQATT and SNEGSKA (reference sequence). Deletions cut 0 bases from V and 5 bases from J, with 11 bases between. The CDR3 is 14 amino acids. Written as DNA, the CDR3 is TGCAGTGCTAGAGATCCCAGGGCCTATCAGCCCCAGCATTTT. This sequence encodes CSARDPRAYQPQHF.

This CDR3 is CASSKGQVLRETQYF. CDR3 nucleotide sequence: TGCGCCAGCAGCAAAGGACAGGTACTCCGCGAGACCCAGTACTTC. V gene TRBV5-1 combines with J gene TRBJ2-5; 7 bases fit TRBD1. Germline V gene sequence: CDR1 SGHRS, CDR2 YFSETQ. V lost 4 bases, J lost 5 bases, and 11 bases stayed unmatched. There are 15 residues in the CDR3.

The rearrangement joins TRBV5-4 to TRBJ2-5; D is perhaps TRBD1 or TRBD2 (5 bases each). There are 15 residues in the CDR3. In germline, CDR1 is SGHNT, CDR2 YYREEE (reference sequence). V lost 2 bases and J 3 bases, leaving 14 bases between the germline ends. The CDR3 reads CASSFVWDHEETQYF. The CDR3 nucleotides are TGTGCCAGCAGCTTTGTCTGGGACCATGAAGAGACCCAGTACTTC.

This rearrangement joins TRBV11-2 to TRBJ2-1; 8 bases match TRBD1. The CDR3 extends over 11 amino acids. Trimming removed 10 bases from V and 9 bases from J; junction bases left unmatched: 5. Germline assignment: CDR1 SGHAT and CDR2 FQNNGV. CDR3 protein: CATSTGVEQFF. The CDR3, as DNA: TGTGCCACTTCGACAGGGGTTGAGCAGTTCTTC.

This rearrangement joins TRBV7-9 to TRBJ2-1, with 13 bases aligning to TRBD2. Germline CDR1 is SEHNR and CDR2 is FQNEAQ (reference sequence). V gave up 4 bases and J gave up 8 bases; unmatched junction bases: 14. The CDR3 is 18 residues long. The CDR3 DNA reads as TGTGCCAGCAGCTCAATAGCGCACGGACTAGCGGGAGAGGATGAGCAGTTCTTC. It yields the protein CASSSIAHGLAGEDEQFF. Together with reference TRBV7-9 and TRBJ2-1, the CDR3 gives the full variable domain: DTGVSQNPRHKITKRGQNVTFRCDPISEHNRLYWYRQTLGQGPEFLTYFQNEAQLEKSRLLSDRFSAERPKGSFSTLEIQRTEQGDSAMYLCASSSIAHGLAGEDEQFFGPGTRLTVL.

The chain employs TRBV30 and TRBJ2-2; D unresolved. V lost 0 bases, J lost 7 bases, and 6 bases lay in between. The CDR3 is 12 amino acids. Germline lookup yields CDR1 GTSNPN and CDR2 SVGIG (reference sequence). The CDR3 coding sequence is TGTGCCTGGAGTGTCTTCGGCGGGGAGCTGTTTTTT. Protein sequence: CAWSVFGGELFF.

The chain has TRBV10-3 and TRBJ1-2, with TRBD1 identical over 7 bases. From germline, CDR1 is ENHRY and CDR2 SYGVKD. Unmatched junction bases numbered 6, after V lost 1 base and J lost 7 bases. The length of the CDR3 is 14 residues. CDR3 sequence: CAISELKDRFGYTF. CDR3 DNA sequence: TGTGCCATCAGTGAGTTAAAGGACAGGTTTGGCTACACCTTC.

CDR3 loop: CASSRQNSNQPQHF. CDR3 nucleotide sequence: TGTGCCAGCTCAAGACAGAATAGCAATCAGCCCCAGCATTTT. This chain links TRBV27 with TRBJ1-5, with D possibly matching TRBD1 (5 bases). CDR1 and CDR2 (germline): MNHEY, SMNVEV (reference sequence). V dropped 8 bases and J dropped 0 bases, with 11 bases sitting between them. The CDR3 length is 14 residues.

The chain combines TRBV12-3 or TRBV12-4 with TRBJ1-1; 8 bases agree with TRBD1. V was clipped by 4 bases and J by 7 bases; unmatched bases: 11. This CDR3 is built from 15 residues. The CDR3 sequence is CASSSTRGRGGEAFF. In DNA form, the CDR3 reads TGTGCCAGCAGTTCAACCAGGGGGCGCGGTGGTGAAGCTTTCTTT.

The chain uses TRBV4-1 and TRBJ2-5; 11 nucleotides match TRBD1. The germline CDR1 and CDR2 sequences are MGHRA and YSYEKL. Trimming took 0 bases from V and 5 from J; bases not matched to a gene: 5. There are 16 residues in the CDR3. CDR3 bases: TGCGCCAGCAGCCAAGAATGGACAGGGGGCTATGAGACCCAGTACTTC. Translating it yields CASSQEWTGGYETQYF.

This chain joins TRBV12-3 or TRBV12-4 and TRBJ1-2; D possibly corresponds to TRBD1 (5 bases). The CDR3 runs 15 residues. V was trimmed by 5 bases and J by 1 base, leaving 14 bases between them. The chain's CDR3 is CASSHLRQINYGYTF. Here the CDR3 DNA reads TGTGCCAGCAGTCACCTTCGACAGATTAACTATGGCTACACCTTC.

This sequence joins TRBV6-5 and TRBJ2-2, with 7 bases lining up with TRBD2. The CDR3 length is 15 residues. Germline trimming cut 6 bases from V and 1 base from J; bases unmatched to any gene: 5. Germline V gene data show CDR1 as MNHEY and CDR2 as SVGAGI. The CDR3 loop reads CASSQAGWNTGELFF. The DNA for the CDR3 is TGTGCCAGCAGCCAAGCGGGGTGGAACACCGGGGAGCTGTTTTTT.

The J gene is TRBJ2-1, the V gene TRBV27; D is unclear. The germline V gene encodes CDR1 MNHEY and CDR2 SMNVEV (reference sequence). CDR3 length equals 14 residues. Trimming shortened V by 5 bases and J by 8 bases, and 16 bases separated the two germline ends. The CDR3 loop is CASSTSTIVDEQFF. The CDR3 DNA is TGTGCCAGCAGTACCTCGACGATAGTGGATGAGCAGTTCTTC.

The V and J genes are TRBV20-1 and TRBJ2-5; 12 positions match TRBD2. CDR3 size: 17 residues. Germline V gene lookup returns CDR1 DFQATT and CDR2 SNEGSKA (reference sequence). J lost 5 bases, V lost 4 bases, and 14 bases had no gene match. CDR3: CSANVASGRAVPETQYF. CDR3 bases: TGCAGTGCTAACGTCGCTAGCGGGAGGGCCGTCCCTGAGACCCAGTACTTC.

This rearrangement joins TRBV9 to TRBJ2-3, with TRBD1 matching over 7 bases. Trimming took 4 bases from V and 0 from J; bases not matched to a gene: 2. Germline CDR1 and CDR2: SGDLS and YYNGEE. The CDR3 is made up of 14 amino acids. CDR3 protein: CASSRQGSTDTQYF. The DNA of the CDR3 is TGTGCCAGCAGCAGACAGGGCAGCACAGATACGCAGTATTTT. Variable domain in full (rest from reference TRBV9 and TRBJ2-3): DSGVTQTPKHLITATGQRVTLRCSPRSGDLSVYWYQQSLDQGLQFLIQYYNGEERAKGNILERFSAQQFPDLHSELNLSSLELGDSALYFCASSRQGSTDTQYFGPGTRLTVL.

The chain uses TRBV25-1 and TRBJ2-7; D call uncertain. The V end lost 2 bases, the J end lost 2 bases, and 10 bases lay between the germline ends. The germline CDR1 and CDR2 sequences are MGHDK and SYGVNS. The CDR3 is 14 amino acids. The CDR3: CASSEIGHTYEQYF. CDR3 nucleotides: TGTGCCAGCAGTGAAATTGGGCACACCTACGAGCAGTACTTC.

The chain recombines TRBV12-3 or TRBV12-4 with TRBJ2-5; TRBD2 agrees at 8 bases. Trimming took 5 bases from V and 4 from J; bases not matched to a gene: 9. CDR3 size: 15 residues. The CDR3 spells CASSGVSGSLETQYF. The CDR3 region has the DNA TGTGCCAGCAGTGGCGTGAGCGGGAGCTTAGAGACCCAGTACTTC.

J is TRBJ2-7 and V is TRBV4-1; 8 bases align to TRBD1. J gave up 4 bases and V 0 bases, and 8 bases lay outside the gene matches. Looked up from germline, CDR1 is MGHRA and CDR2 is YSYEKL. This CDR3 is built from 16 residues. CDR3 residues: CASSQDQGALRYEQYF. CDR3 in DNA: TGCGCCAGCAGCCAAGATCAGGGGGCCTTACGTTACGAGCAGTACTTC.

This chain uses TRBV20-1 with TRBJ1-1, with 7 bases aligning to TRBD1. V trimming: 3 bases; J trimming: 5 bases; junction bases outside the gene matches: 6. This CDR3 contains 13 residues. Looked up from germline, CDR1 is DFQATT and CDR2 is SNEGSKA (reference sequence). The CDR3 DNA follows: TGCAGTGCTAGGACAGGGCGAACGACTGAAGCTTTCTTT. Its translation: CSARTGRTTEAFF.

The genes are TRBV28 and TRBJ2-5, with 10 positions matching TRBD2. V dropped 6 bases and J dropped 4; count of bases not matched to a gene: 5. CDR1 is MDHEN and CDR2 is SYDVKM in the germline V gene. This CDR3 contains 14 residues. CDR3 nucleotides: TGTGCCAGCAGGACAGCGGGAGGGCTAGAGACCCAGTACTTC. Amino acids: CASRTAGGLETQYF.

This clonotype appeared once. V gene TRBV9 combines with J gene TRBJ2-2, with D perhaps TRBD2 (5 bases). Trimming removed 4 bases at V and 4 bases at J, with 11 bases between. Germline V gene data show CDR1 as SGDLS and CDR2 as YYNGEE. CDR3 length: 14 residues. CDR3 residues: CASSLLGSTGELFF. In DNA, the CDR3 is TGTGCCAGCAGCCTACTAGGATCCACCGGGGAGCTGTTTTTT.

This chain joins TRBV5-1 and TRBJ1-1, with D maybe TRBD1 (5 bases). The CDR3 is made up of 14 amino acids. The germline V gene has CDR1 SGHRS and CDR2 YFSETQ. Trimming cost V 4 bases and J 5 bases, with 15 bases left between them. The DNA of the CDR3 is TGCGCCAGCAGCCCGTCGGGGGGGATTACTGAAGCTTTCTTT. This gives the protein CASSPSGGITEAFF.

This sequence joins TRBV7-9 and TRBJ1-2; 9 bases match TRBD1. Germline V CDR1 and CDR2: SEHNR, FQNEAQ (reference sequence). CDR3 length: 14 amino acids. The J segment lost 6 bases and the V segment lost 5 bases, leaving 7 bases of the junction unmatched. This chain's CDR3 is CASSEGQGYDGYTF. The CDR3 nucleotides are TGTGCCAGCAGCGAGGGACAGGGATATGATGGCTACACCTTC.

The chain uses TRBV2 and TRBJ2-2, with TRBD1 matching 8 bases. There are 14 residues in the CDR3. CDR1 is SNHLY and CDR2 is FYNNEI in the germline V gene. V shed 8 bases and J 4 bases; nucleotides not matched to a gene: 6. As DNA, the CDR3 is TGTGCCAGCGAAAACAGGGGGTCCACCGGGGAGCTGTTTTTT. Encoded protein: CASENRGSTGELFF.

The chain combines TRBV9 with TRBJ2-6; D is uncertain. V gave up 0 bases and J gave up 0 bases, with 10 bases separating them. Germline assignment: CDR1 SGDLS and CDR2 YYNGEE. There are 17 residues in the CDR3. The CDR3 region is CASSVVDGFSGANVLTF. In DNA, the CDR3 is TGTGCCAGCAGCGTAGTCGACGGCTTCTCTGGGGCCAACGTCCTGACTTTC.

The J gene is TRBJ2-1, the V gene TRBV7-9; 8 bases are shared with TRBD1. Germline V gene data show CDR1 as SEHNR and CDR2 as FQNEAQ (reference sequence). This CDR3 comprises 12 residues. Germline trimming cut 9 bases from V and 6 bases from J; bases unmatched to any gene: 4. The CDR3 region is CASPTGVNEQFF. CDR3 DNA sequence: TGTGCCAGTCCGACAGGGGTCAATGAGCAGTTCTTC.

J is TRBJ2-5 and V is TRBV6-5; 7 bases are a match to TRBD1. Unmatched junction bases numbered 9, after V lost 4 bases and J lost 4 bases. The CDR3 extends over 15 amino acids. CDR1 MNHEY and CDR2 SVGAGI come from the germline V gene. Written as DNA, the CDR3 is TGTGCCAGCAGTTGGACCGGGACAGAGGTAGAGACCCAGTACTTC. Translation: CASSWTGTEVETQYF.

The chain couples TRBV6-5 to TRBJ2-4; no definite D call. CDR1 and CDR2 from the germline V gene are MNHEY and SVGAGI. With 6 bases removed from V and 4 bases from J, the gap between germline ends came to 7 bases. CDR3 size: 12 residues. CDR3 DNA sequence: TGTGCCAGCAGAGGCGTTAAAAACATTCAGTACTTC. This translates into CASRGVKNIQYF.

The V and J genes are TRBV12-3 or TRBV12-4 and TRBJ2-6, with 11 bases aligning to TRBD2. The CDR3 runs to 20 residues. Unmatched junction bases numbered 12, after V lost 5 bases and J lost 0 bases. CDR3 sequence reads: CASSLFVGLAGNSGANVLTF. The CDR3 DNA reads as TGTGCCAGCAGTCTATTCGTTGGACTAGCGGGTAACTCTGGGGCCAACGTCCTGACTTTC.